These 17 T cell receptor beta chains were all obtained from the same sample, sequenced in a study of shared clonotypes between healthy human individuals. Sequencing was performed with immunoSEQ multiplex PCR; in TCRdb, only in-frame clones are kept and a portion is missing. This repertoire shows approximately 500,000 clones, 90% to 96% found once; its top ten account for approximately 0.062%. Specimen: naive CD4+ T cells sorted from blood. Subset specified: CD45RA+ positively selected. The receptor source for this set is a woman aged 25 to 45 in good health.

This chain uses TRBV7-7 with TRBJ2-3; no clear D. Germline values: CDR1 SSHAT, CDR2 FNYEAQ (reference sequence). Deletions cut 1 base from V and 8 bases from J, with 10 bases between. The CDR3 runs 13 residues. DNA for the CDR3: TGTGCCAGCAGCTTAGGGTTACAGTCTACGCAGTATTTT. Translation: CASSLGLQSTQYF.

This clone was recorded only once. The V and J genes are TRBV2 and TRBJ1-3; D gene unclear. This CDR3 comprises 13 residues. Trimming took off 5 bases at V and 4 bases at J, with 9 bases between the two ends. CDR1 SNHLY and CDR2 FYNNEI come from the germline V gene. In DNA, the CDR3 is TGTGCCAGCAGTCAGGTGTTCGGAAACACCATATATTTT. Residues: CASSQVFGNTIYF.

The chain couples TRBV10-1 to TRBJ2-3; the match to TRBD1 covers 9 bases. Germline V gene lookup returns CDR1 WNHNN and CDR2 SYGVQD (reference sequence). The CDR3 is made up of 13 amino acids. The junction had 4 bases not matched to a gene; V was cut back by 4 bases and J by 8 bases. DNA of the CDR3: TGCGCCAGCAGTGGACAGGGGGTGGGTACGCAGTATTTT. This codes for CASSGQGVGTQYF.

V is TRBV9 and J is TRBJ2-2; the D gene is possibly TRBD2 (5 bases). This CDR3 region has 15 residues. Germline V gives CDR1 SGDLS, CDR2 YYNGEE. Trimming removed 4 bases from V and 2 bases from J, with 12 bases in between. This CDR3 is CASSPVATNTGELFF. The DNA for the CDR3 is TGTGCCAGCAGCCCCGTAGCGACAAACACCGGGGAGCTGTTTTTT.

CDR3 residues: CASSLVASYTGELFF. Here the CDR3 DNA reads TGTGCCAGCAGCTTAGTAGCGAGCTACACCGGGGAGCTGTTTTTT. The chain has TRBV7-2 and TRBJ2-2; the D gene is possibly TRBD2 (5 bases). CDR3 length: 15 amino acids. Between the trimmed V and J ends, which lost 1 base and 3 bases, there was a span of 9 bases. CDR1 SGHTA and CDR2 FQGNSA come from the germline V gene.

This chain links TRBV5-1 with TRBJ2-4, with D perhaps matching TRBD1 (6 bases). V gave up 5 bases and J gave up 4 bases, with 13 bases separating them. CDR3 length equals 14 residues. Germline lookup yields CDR1 SGHRS and CDR2 YFSETQ. CDR3 coding DNA: TGCGCCAGCAGGCCGACAGGAGAGAAAAACATTCAGTACTTC. The encoded protein is CASRPTGEKNIQYF.

The CDR3 DNA follows: TGTGCCAGCAGTGTACAAGGGTTAGGAGAGGGCTACACCTTC. It codes for CASSVQGLGEGYTF. This chain connects TRBV28 to TRBJ1-2; D is ambiguous. Germline V gene sequence: CDR1 MDHEN, CDR2 SYDVKM. V lost 5 bases to trimming and J lost 8 bases, with 18 bases between them. This CDR3 contains 14 residues.

The CDR3 coding sequence is TGTGCCAGTAGTAGAAACCTTGGGGACAGCTCCTACGAGCAGTACTTC. Amino acid sequence: CASSRNLGDSSYEQYF. V gene TRBV19 combines with J gene TRBJ2-7, with 7 bases aligning to TRBD1. This CDR3 has 16 amino acids. With V trimmed by 4 bases and J by 0 bases, 9 bases remained unmatched. Per germline, CDR1 LNHDA and CDR2 SQIVND (reference sequence).

The chain recombines TRBV5-4 with TRBJ2-3; 7 bases agree with TRBD2. The trim removed 3 bases at V and 6 bases at J, leaving 16 bases unmatched. This CDR3 spans 17 amino acids. From germline, CDR1 is SGHNT and CDR2 YYREEE (reference sequence). In nucleotides, the CDR3 is TGTGCCAGCAGCTCGGGATCTAGCGGCTTGATACCGGATACGCAGTATTTT. Amino acid sequence: CASSSGSSGLIPDTQYF.

The DNA of the CDR3 is TGTGCCAGCAGTTTAAAGGCCAGGGGGTATTCTGAAAAACTGTTTTTT. This gives the protein CASSLKARGYSEKLFF. V and J are TRBV27 and TRBJ1-4; TRBD1 matches 7 bases. Germline CDR1 MNHEY, CDR2 SMNVEV (reference sequence). This CDR3 has 16 residues. The V gene end was trimmed by 2 bases and the J gene end by 7 bases; junction bases not matched to a gene: 10.

The chain uses TRBV10-3 and TRBJ1-1; the D is unclear. The CDR3 length is 13 residues. Trimming removed 10 bases from V and 1 base from J, with 13 bases in between. Germline lookup yields CDR1 ENHRY and CDR2 SYGVKD. The CDR3: CATGGLENTEAFF. CDR3 DNA: TGTGCCACCGGCGGACTCGAGAACACTGAAGCTTTCTTT.

This clone was counted between two and nine times. The V call is TRBV11-2, the J call TRBJ2-7; D might be TRBD2 (6 bases). Trimming shortened V by 5 bases and J by 10 bases, and 12 bases separated the two germline ends. Germline V CDR1 and CDR2: SGHAT, FQNNGV. CDR3 length: 11 amino acids. The CDR3 DNA sequence: TGTGCCAGCAGCCAAGGAGGGTCACAGTACTTC. It codes for CASSQGGSQYF.

The chain carries TRBV27 and TRBJ1-5; possible D gene TRBD1, 5 bases. Trimming cost V 6 bases and J 2 bases, with 14 bases left between them. In germline, CDR1 is MNHEY, CDR2 SMNVEV (reference sequence). The CDR3 runs to 15 residues. The CDR3 reads CASSQGLGGNQPQHF. The CDR3 nucleotides are TGTGCCAGCAGCCAGGGCCTTGGGGGCAATCAGCCCCAGCATTTT.

The rearrangement joins TRBV28 to TRBJ1-1; D not resolved. The CDR3 spans 13 residues. Germline CDR1 reads MDHEN; CDR2 reads SYDVKM. V dropped 5 bases and J dropped 10 bases, with 17 bases sitting between them. The CDR3 sequence is CASSIRTVEVAFF. The DNA for the CDR3 is TGTGCCAGCAGTATCCGGACGGTCGAGGTAGCTTTCTTT.

This chain joins TRBV6-5 and TRBJ1-1; D not resolved. Trimming cost V 1 base and J 4 bases, with 16 bases left between them. CDR3 length: 16 amino acids. The germline V gene has CDR1 MNHEY and CDR2 SVGAGI. The CDR3, as DNA: TGTGCCAGCAGTTACTATACCCGTTCCGGGGTCACTGAAGCTTTCTTT. It specifies CASSYYTRSGVTEAFF.

This rearrangement joins TRBV6-5 to TRBJ1-2, with D possibly being TRBD1 (5 bases). V lost 2 bases and J 5 bases, leaving 18 bases between the germline ends. This CDR3 is 16 amino acids long. Germline CDR1 reads MNHEY; CDR2 reads SVGAGI. The CDR3 loop is CASSYNRISLGYGYTF. The CDR3 DNA follows: TGTGCCAGCAGTTACAACAGGATAAGCCTTGGGTATGGCTACACCTTC.

The chain uses TRBV7-8 and TRBJ2-2; D tentatively fits TRBD1 or TRBD2 (5 bases each). Germline CDR1 and CDR2: SGHVS and FQNEAQ. Trimming left V 5 bases short and J 0 bases short, with 16 bases between. CDR3 length: 17 amino acids. The CDR3 protein is CASSLGTARSNTGELFF. The CDR3 nucleotides are TGTGCCAGCAGCCTCGGGACGGCGAGATCGAACACCGGGGAGCTGTTTTTT.